This T cell receptor (beta chain) was captured by sequencing in a study of CD8+CD57+ T cells in acquired aplastic anemia. Germline trimming cut 6 bases from V and 4 bases from J; bases unmatched to any gene: 2. This CDR3 is built from 11 residues. Germline V CDR1 and CDR2: DFQATT, SNEGSKA (reference sequence). Points from the study as a whole: The CD8+ Simpson's diversity of patients and controls was not significantly different. Shared by patients and controls, fewer than 30 CD8+ CDR3s were abundant in patients.

This clonotype was counted only a few times. Its cognate antigen is unknown. Genomic DNA acted as the template from which TCR beta VDJ combination and CDR3 sequence profiling were carried out. TCRdb analysed the reads with MiXCR anew, one entry per CDR3 protein. Of about 190,000 distinct CDR3 sequences in the sample, 64% were seen once. The TCR was taken from a human donor with severe aplastic anemia or a healthy control (not recorded which). Sequenced material: sorted CD4+, CD8+, or CD8+CD57+ T cells (not recorded which) from PBMCs. V usage is TRBV20-1 and J usage is TRBJ2-5, with 7 bases aligning to TRBD2. This CDR3 is CSAERGETQYF. As DNA, the CDR3 is TGCAGTGCCGAGCGGGGAGAGACCCAGTACTTC.